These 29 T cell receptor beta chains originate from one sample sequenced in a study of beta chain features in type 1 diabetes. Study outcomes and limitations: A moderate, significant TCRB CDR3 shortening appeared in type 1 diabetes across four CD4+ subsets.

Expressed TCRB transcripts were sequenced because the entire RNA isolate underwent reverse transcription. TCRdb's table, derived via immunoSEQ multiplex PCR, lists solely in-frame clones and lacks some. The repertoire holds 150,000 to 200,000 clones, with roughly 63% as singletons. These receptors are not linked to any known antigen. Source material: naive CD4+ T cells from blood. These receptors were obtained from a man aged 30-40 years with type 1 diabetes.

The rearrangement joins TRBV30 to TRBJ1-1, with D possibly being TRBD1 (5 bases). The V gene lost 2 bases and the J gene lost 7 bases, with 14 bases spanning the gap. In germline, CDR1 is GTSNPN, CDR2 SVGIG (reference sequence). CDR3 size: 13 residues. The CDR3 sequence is CAWSYRQGNEAFF. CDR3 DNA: TGTGCCTGGAGTTATCGCCAGGGAAATGAAGCTTTCTTT.

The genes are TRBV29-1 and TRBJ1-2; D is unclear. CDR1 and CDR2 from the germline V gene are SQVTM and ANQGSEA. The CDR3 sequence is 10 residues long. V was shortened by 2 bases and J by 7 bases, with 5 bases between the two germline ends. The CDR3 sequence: CSVEKGGYTF. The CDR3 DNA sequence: TGCAGCGTTGAAAAGGGTGGCTACACCTTC. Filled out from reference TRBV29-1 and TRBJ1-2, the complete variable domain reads SAVISQKPSRDICQRGTSLTIQCQVDSQVTMMFWYRQQPGQSLTLIATANQGSEATYESGFVIDKFPISRPNLTFSTLTVSNMSPEDSSIYLCSVEKGGYTFGSGTRLTVV.

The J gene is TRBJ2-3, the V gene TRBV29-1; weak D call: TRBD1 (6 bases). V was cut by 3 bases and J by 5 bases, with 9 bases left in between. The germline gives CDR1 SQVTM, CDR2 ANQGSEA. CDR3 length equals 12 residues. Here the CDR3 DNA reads TGCAGCGTTGAGGGCAGGGGAGATACGCAGTATTTT. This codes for CSVEGRGDTQYF.

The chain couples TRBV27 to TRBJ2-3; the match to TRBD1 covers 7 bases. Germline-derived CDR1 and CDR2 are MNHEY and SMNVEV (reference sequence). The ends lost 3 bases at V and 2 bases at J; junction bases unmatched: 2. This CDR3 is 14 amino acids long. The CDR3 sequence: CASSLQGVTDTQYF. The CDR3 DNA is TGTGCCAGCAGTTTGCAGGGGGTCACAGATACGCAGTATTTT.

CDR3 sequence reads: CASSLSGGPYGYTF. The CDR3 DNA reads as TGTGCCAGCAGTTTATCTGGGGGCCCCTATGGCTACACCTTC. The V and J genes are TRBV28 and TRBJ1-2, with D possibly TRBD1 on 6 matching bases. Trimming pared 1 base from V and 4 bases from J, leaving 10 bases between. Germline CDR1 reads MDHEN; CDR2 reads SYDVKM. This CDR3 is 14 amino acids long.

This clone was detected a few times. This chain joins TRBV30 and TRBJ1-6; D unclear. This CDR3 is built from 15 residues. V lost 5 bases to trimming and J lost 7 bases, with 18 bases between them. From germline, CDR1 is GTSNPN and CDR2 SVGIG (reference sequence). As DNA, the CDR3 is TGTGCCTGGGCCGAGGAAAGTCCTTTAAATTCACCCCTCCACTTT. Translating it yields CAWAEESPLNSPLHF.

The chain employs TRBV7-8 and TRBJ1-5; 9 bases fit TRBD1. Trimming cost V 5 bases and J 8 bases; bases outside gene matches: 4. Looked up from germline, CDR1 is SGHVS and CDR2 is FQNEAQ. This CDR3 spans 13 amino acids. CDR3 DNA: TGTGCCAGCAGCCGGGACAGGGTTGAGCCCCAGCATTTT. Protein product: CASSRDRVEPQHF.

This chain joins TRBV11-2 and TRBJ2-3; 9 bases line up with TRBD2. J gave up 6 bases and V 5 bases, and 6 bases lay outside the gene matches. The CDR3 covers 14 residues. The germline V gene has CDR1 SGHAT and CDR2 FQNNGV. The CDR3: CASSPRTSADTQYF. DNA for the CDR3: TGTGCCAGCAGCCCCCGGACTAGCGCTGATACGCAGTATTTT.

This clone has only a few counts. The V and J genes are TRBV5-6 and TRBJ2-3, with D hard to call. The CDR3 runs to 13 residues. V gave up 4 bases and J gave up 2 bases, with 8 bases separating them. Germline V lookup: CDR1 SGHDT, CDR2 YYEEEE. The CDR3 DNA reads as TGTGCCAGCAGCGTCAACCCCACAGATACGCAGTATTTT. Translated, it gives CASSVNPTDTQYF.

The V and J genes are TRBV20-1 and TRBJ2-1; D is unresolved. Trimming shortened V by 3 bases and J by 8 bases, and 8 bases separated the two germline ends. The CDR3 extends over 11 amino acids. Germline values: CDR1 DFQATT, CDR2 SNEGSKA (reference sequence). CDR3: CSASPTYEQFF. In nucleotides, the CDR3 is TGCAGTGCTAGTCCAACCTATGAGCAGTTCTTC.

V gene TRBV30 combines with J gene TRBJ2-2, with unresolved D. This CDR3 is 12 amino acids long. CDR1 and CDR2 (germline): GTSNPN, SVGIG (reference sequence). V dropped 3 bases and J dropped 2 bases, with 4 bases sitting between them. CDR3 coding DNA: TGTGCCTGGAGGCCTAACACCGGGGAGCTGTTTTTT. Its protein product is CAWRPNTGELFF.

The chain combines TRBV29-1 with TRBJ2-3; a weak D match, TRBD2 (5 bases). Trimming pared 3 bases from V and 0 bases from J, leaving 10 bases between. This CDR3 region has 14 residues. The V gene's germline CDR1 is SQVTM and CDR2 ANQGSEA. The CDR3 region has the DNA TGCAGCGTTGAGAGGGTCCCTAGCACAGATACGCAGTATTTT. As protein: CSVERVPSTDTQYF.

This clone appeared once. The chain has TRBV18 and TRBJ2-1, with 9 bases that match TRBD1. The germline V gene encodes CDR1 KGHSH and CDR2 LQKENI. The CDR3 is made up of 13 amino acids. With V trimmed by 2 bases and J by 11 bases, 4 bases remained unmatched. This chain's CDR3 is CASSPEGTGQQFF. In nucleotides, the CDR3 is TGTGCCAGCTCACCAGAGGGGACAGGGCAGCAGTTCTTC. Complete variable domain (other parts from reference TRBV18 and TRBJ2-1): NAGVMQNPRHLVRRRGQEARLRCSPMKGHSHVYWYRQLPEEGLKFMVYLQKENIIDESGMPKERFSAEFPKEGPSILRIQQVVRGDSAAYFCASSPEGTGQQFFGPGTRLTVL.

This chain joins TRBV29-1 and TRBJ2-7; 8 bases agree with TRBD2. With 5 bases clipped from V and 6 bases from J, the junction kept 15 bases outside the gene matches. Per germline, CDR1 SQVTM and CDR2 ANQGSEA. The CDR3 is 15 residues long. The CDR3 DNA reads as TGCAGCGTTCTTGCCGGGACTAGGTCCCCGGGCGAGCAGTACTTC. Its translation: CSVLAGTRSPGEQYF.

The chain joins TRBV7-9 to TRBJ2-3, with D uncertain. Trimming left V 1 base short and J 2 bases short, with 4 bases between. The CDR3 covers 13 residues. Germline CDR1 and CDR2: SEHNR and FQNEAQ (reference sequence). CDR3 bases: TGTGCCAGCAGCTTAGTTCCCACAGATACGCAGTATTTT. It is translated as CASSLVPTDTQYF.

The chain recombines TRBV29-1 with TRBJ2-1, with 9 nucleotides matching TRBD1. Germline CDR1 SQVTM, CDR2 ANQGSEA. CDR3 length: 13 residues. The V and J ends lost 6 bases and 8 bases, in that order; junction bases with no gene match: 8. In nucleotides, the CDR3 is TGCAGCGTCGGGGGACAGGGATTTGATGAGCAGTTCTTC. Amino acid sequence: CSVGGQGFDEQFF.

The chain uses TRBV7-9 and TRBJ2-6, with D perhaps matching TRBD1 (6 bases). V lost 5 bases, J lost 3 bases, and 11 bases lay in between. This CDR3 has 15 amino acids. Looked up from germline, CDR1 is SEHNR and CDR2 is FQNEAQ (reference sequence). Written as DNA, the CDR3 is TGTGCCAGCAGCCCAGACAGGTTTGGGGCCAACGTCCTGACTTTC. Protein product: CASSPDRFGANVLTF.

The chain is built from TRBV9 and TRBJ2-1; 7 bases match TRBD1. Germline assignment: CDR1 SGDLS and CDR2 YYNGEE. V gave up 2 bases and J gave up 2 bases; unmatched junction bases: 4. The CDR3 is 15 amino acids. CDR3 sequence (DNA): TGTGCCAGCAGCGTTACCGGGACAGCCTACAATGAGCAGTTCTTC. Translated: CASSVTGTAYNEQFF.

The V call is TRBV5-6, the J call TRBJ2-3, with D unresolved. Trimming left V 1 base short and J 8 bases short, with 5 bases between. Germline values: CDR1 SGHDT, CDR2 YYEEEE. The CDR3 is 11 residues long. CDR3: CASSLRSTQYF. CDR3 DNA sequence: TGTGCCAGCAGCTTGAGGAGTACGCAGTATTTT.

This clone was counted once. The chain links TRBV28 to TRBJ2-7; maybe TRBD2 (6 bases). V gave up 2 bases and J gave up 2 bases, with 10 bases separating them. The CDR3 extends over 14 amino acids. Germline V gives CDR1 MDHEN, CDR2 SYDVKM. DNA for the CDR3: TGTGCCAGCAGTTTAGCGGGGAACCCCTACGAGCAGTACTTC. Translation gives CASSLAGNPYEQYF. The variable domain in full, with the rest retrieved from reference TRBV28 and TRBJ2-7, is DVKVTQSSRYLVKRTGEKVFLECVQDMDHENMFWYRQDPGLGLRLIYFSYDVKMKEKGDIPEGYSVSREKKERFSLILESASTNQTSMYLCASSLAGNPYEQYFGPGTRLTVT.

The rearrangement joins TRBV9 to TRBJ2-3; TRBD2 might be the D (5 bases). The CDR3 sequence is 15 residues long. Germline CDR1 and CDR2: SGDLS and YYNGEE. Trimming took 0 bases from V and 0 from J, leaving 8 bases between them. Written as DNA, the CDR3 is TGTGCCAGCAGCGTAGGCTGGACTAGCACAGATACGCAGTATTTT. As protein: CASSVGWTSTDTQYF.

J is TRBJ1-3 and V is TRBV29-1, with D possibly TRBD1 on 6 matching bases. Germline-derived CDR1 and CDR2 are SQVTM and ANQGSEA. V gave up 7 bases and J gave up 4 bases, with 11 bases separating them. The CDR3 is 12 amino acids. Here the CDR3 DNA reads TGCAGCGCCGGGGGGCGAGGAAACACCATATATTTT. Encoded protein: CSAGGRGNTIYF.

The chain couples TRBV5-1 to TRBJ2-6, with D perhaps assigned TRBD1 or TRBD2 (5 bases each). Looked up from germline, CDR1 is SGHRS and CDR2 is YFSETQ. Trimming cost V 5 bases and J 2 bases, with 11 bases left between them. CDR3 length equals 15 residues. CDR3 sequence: CASREDMAGANVLTF. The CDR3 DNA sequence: TGCGCCAGCAGGGAGGACATGGCTGGGGCCAACGTCCTGACTTTC.

The CDR3 nucleotides read TGTGCCAGCAGCCAAGTATCAACAGGGGCTGAGACCCAGTACTTC. It encodes CASSQVSTGAETQYF. The chain uses TRBV14 and TRBJ2-5, with 7 bases matching TRBD1. The CDR3 totals 15 residues. Germline-derived CDR1 and CDR2 are SGHDN and FVKESK. Trimming at V came to 1 base and at J to 5 bases, leaving 7 bases not matched to a gene.

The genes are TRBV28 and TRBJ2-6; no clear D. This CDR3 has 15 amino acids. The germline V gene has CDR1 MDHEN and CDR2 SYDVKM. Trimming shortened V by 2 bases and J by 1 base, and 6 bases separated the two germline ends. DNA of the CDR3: TGTGCCAGCAGTTTACTAGGGTCTGGGGCCAACGTCCTGACTTTC. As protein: CASSLLGSGANVLTF. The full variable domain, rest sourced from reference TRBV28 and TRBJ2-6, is DVKVTQSSRYLVKRTGEKVFLECVQDMDHENMFWYRQDPGLGLRLIYFSYDVKMKEKGDIPEGYSVSREKKERFSLILESASTNQTSMYLCASSLLGSGANVLTFGAGSRLTVL.

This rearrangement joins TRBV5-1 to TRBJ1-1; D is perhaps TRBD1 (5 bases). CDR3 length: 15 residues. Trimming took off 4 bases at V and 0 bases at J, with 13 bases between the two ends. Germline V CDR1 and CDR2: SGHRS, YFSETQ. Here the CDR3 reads CASSPEGRLNTEAFF. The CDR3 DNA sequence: TGCGCCAGCAGCCCTGAGGGACGATTGAACACTGAAGCTTTCTTT.

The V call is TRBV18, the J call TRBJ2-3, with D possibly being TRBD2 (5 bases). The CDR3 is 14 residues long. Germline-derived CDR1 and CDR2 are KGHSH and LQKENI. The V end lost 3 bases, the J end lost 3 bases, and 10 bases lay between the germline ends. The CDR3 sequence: CASSPETGTDTQYF. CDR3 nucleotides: TGTGCCAGCTCACCCGAGACGGGAACAGATACGCAGTATTTT. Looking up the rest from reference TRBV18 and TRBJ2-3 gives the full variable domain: NAGVMQNPRHLVRRRGQEARLRCSPMKGHSHVYWYRQLPEEGLKFMVYLQKENIIDESGMPKERFSAEFPKEGPSILRIQQVVRGDSAAYFCASSPETGTDTQYFGPGTRLTVL.

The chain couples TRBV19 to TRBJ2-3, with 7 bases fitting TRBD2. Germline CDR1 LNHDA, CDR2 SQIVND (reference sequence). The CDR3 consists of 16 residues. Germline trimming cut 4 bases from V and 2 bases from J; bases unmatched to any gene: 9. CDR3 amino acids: CASSRSRGGATDTQYF. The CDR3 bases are TGTGCCAGTAGTAGGAGTCGCGGGGGAGCCACAGATACGCAGTATTTT.

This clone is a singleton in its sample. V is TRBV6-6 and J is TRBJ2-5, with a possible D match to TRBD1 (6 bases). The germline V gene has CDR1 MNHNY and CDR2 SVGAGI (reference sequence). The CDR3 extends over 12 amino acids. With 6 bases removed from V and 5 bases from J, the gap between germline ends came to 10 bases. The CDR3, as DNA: TGTGCCAGCAGCGTAACAGGGGAGACCCAGTACTTC. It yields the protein CASSVTGETQYF.